The clone carrying this T cell receptor (beta chain) was found many times. Its antigen is still unknown. With V trimmed by 3 bases and J by 3 bases, 5 bases remained unmatched. CDR1 is LGHDT and CDR2 is YNNKEL in the germline V gene (reference sequence). This CDR3 contains 14 residues. This sample was taken from a study of T cells in Graves' hyperthyroidism and ophthalmopathy. Study-level information: The authors collected peripheral blood at initial diagnosis, before any treatment. Findings and caveats of the study: Blood also carried most thyroid clonotypes expanded above 0.001. In simple terms, a model built on 13 V-J features told ophthalmopathy apart from stable hyperthyroidism.

Patients were aged 18 to 65, had disease duration under 2 months, and had newly diagnosed hyperthyroidism. TCR beta CDR3 regions were amplified from RNA. Researchers ran a first-round RT-PCR on the TCR CDR3 using the HTBI primer set. TCRdb processed the multiplex PCR reads anew with MiXCR; each CDR3 protein has one entry. The sample lists under 250,000 distinct CDR3 sequences, roughly 15% occurring once. V usage is TRBV3-1 and J usage is TRBJ2-7; 7 bases agree with TRBD1. The clonotype comes from a man in his fifties with Graves' hyperthyroidism. Input material: blood. CDR3 DNA: TGTGCCAGCAGCCATGACGACAGGGTCTACGAGCAGTACTTC. Protein sequence: CASSHDDRVYEQYF.